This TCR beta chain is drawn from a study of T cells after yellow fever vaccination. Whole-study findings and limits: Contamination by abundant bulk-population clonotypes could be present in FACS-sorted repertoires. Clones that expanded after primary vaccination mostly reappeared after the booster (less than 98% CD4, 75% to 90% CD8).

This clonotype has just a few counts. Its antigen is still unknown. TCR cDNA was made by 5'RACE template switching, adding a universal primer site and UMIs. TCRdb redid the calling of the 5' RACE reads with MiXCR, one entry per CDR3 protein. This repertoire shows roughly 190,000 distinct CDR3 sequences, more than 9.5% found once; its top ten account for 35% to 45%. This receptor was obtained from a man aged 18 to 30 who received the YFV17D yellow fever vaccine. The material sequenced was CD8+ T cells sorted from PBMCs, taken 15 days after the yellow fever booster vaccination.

DNA for the CDR3: TGTGCCTGGGCCCCGTGGGGCACCAGGGGATTGGTTGACTATGGCTACACCTTC. Translation gives CAWAPWGTRGLVDYGYTF. The chain has TRBV30 and TRBJ1-2, with D possibly TRBD1 on 6 matching bases. This CDR3 is 18 amino acids long. Germline-derived CDR1 and CDR2 are GTSNPN and SVGIG (reference sequence). Trimming removed 5 bases at V and 3 bases at J, with 28 bases between.